The rows below give T cell receptor beta chains drawn from one sample of a study of early T cells in non-severe SARS-CoV-2 infection. TCRdb reprocessed the 5' RACE reads via MiXCR and lists one record per CDR3 protein. The repertoire has tens of thousands of distinct CDR3 sequences, roughly 9.9% of them found once; the top ten carry around 10%. The sample consisted of whole blood. These receptors were obtained from an adult who was a healthcare worker with PCR-confirmed SARS-CoV-2 infection or an uninfected control (not recorded which). Each CDR3 is given with its conserved first and last residue. A D gene is named only where the DNA matches it firmly. Clone size is not always given. Where it is, it says once, few, many or a class for expanded clones.

DNA: TGTGCCAGCAGTTACTTGCGGGGGGGATATGAGCAGTTCTTC
CDR3: CASSYLRGGYEQFF
V: TRBV6-2/TRBV6-3
J: TRBJ2-1
size: .
D: TRBD2

DNA: TGCAGCGTCGCTACAGGGATTGGTGGCTACACCTTC
CDR3: CSVATGIGGYTF
V: TRBV29-1
J: TRBJ1-2
size: many
D: .

DNA: TGCAGTGCTAGAGACAGGGGAACCACCGGGGAGCTGTTTTTT
CDR3: CSARDRGTTGELFF
V: TRBV20-1
J: TRBJ2-2
size: many
D: .

DNA: TGCGCCAGCAGTGAGTCGCCCGGACGGAGCTCTGGAAACACCATATATTTT
CDR3: CASSESPGRSSGNTIYF
V: TRBV10-2
J: TRBJ1-3
size: few
D: .

DNA: TGTGCCAGCAGCGTCAGCGGGGGAGACTTGCTTAGCACAGATACGCAGTATTTT
CDR3: CASSVSGGDLLSTDTQYF
V: TRBV7-9
J: TRBJ2-3
size: many
D: TRBD2

DNA: TGTGCCAGCAGTTCCGCCGGCCCCCAGACGGTGGGCTACACCTTC
CDR3: CASSSAGPQTVGYTF
V: TRBV25-1
J: TRBJ1-2
size: many
D: .

DNA: TGTGCCAGCAGTTTCGGCAATGGAAACACCATATATTTT
CDR3: CASSFGNGNTIYF
V: TRBV12-3/TRBV12-4
J: TRBJ1-3
size: many
D: .

DNA: TGCGCCAGCAGCCCCCGGGACAGGGGATCCTACGAGCAGTACTTC
CDR3: CASSPRDRGSYEQYF
V: TRBV5-1
J: TRBJ2-7
size: few
D: TRBD1

DNA: TGTGCCAGCAGCTTAGCCCCGCAACCTGGGGCCAACGTCCTGACTTTC
CDR3: CASSLAPQPGANVLTF
V: TRBV7-3
J: TRBJ2-6
size: many
D: .

DNA: TGTGCCAGCAGCTCGGGACAGTCAACTAATGAAAAACTGTTTTTT
CDR3: CASSSGQSTNEKLFF
V: TRBV7-8
J: TRBJ1-4
size: few
D: TRBD1

DNA: TGTGCCAGCAGCTTAGTTGTCAGGGTCCCTAACTATGGCTACACCTTC
CDR3: CASSLVVRVPNYGYTF
V: TRBV7-2
J: TRBJ1-2
size: many
D: .

DNA: TGTGCCAGCAGTCTGGACCAGGGGGCTCGGGAGCAGTACTTC
CDR3: CASSLDQGAREQYF
V: TRBV6-5
J: TRBJ2-7
size: few
D: TRBD1

DNA: TGTGCCATCAGGACTAGCGGGAGCTCCTACAATGAGCAGTTCTTC
CDR3: CAIRTSGSSYNEQFF
V: TRBV10-3
J: TRBJ2-1
size: many
D: TRBD2

DNA: TGTGCCAGCAGCTCGACAGACTATGGCTACACCTTC
CDR3: CASSSTDYGYTF
V: TRBV5-5
J: TRBJ1-2
size: many
D: .

DNA: TGTGCCAGCAGTGTACCGGCAGCGAATTCACCCCTCCACTTT
CDR3: CASSVPAANSPLHF
V: TRBV2
J: TRBJ1-6
size: many
D: .

DNA: TGCAGCGTTGAGAGCGACATCAACTCTGGGGCCAACGTCCTGACTTTC
CDR3: CSVESDINSGANVLTF
V: TRBV29-1
J: TRBJ2-6
size: many
D: .

DNA: TGTGCCAGTAGAGGGGTCGGGCGCGGTGAGCAGTTCTTC
CDR3: CASRGVGRGEQFF
V: TRBV19
J: TRBJ2-1
size: many
D: .

DNA: TGTGCAAGTCGCTTAGAGTACAGCCCCCTGAAGGAACCCGGACCGGGGGACGAGCAGTACTTC
CDR3: CASRLEYSPLKEPGPGDEQYF
V: TRBV12-2
J: TRBJ2-7
size: many
D: .

DNA: TGTGCCAGCAGCCCCAAGGTTCTGGGTCATACGCAGTATTTT
CDR3: CASSPKVLGHTQYF
V: TRBV7-2
J: TRBJ2-3
size: many
D: .

DNA: TGCGCCAGCAGCTCTGACGGACAGGGGGCAAGTGGCTACACCTTC
CDR3: CASSSDGQGASGYTF
V: TRBV5-1
J: TRBJ1-2
size: many
D: TRBD1